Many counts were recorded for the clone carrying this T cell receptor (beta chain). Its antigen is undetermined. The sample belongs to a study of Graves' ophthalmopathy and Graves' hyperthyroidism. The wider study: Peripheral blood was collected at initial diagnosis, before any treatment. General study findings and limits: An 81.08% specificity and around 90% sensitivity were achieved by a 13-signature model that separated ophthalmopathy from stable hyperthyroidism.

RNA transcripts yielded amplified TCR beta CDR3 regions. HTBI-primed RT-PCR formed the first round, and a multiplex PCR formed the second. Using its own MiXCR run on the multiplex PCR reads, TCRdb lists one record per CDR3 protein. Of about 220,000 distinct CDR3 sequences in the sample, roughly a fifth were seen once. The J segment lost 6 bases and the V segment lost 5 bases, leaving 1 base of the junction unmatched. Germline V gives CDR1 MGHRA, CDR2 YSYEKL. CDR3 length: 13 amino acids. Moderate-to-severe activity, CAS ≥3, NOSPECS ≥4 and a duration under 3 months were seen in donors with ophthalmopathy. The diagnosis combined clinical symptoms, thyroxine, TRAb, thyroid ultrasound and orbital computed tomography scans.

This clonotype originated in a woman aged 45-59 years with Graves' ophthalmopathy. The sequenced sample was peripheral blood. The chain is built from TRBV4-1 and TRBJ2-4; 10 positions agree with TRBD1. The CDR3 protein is CASSWDRGNIQYF. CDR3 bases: TGCGCCAGCAGCTGGGACAGGGGAAACATTCAGTACTTC.